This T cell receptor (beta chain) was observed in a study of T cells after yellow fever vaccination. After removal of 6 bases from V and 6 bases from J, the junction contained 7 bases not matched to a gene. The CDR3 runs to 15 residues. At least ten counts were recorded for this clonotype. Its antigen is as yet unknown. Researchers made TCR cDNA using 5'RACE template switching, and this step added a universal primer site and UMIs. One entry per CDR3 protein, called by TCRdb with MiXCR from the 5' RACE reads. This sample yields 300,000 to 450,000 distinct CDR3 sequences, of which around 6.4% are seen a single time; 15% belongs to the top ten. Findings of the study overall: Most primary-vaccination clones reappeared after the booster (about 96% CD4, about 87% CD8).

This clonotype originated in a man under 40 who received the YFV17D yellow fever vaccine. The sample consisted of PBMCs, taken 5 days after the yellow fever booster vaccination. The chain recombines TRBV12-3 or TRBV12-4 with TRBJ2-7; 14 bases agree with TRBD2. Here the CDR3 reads CASRAGLAGVFEQYF. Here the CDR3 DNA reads TGTGCCAGCAGGGCGGGACTAGCGGGAGTGTTCGAGCAGTACTTC.